Shown below are 26 T cell receptor beta chains from a single sample sequenced in a study of cytomegalovirus exposure and HLA in healthy donors. The PCR ran on 60 Vbeta and 13 Jbeta primers. TCRdb's table, derived via immunoSEQ multiplex PCR, lists solely in-frame clones and lacks some. Of 200,000 to 250,000 clones listed, 80% to 85% are singletons. Material: PBMCs. All receptors come from a boy between 2 and 10 years old in good health and CMV-seronegative.

CDR3 region: CASSLGPGQPQHF. The CDR3 DNA sequence: TGTGCCAGTAGTCTAGGCCCAGGTCAGCCCCAGCATTTT. This chain links TRBV19 with TRBJ1-5; no definite D call. Between the trimmed V and J ends, which lost 5 bases and 6 bases, there was a span of 11 bases. Germline V gene sequence: CDR1 LNHDA, CDR2 SQIVND (reference sequence). The CDR3 length is 13 residues.

This chain joins TRBV19 and TRBJ1-6, with TRBD1 as a possible D gene (6 bases). CDR3 size: 18 residues. V lost 1 base and J 1 base, leaving 14 bases between the germline ends. Germline CDR1 is LNHDA and CDR2 is SQIVND (reference sequence). CDR3 DNA: TGTGCCAGTAGTATAGCCAGGACAGCGGGGTCCTATAATTCACCCCTCCACTTT. It translates to CASSIARTAGSYNSPLHF.

This sequence joins TRBV6-5 and TRBJ1-2; 12 bases map to TRBD1. V lost 6 bases to trimming and J lost 8 bases; unmatched junction nucleotides: 4. The germline V gene has CDR1 MNHEY and CDR2 SVGAGI. The CDR3 has 13 residues. The CDR3 region is CASSIGTGGGYTF. CDR3 DNA sequence: TGTGCCAGCAGCATCGGGACAGGGGGCGGCTACACCTTC.

V is TRBV9 and J is TRBJ1-4, with D perhaps TRBD1 (5 bases). Trimming took 2 bases from V and 6 from J, leaving 23 bases between them. This CDR3 region has 18 residues. Germline-derived CDR1 and CDR2 are SGDLS and YYNGEE. CDR3 nucleotides: TGTGCCAGCAGCGTTTGGGGTCAAGGGGAGGTCCTGGATGAAAAACTGTTTTTT. Amino acid sequence: CASSVWGQGEVLDEKLFF.

The chain combines TRBV6-5 with TRBJ1-3, with a tentative D call TRBD1 (6 bases). The CDR3 has 14 amino acids. Trimming shortened V by 2 bases and J by 3 bases, and 8 bases separated the two germline ends. Germline-derived CDR1 and CDR2 are MNHEY and SVGAGI. The CDR3 nucleotides read TGTGCCAGCAGTTACGCAGGGGTTGGAAACACCATATATTTT. Translation: CASSYAGVGNTIYF.

The genes are TRBV5-8 and TRBJ1-5, with unresolved D. CDR3 length: 15 amino acids. Per germline, CDR1 SGHTS and CDR2 YDEGEE. The V end lost 4 bases, the J end lost 5 bases, and 16 bases lay between the germline ends. CDR3 nucleotides: TGTGCCAGCAGCATTGGGAGCGATCTCGATCAGCCCCAGCATTTT. The encoded protein is CASSIGSDLDQPQHF.

The chain has TRBV4-2 and TRBJ2-1, with D possibly being TRBD2 (5 bases). Trimming removed 0 bases from V and 7 bases from J, with 16 bases in between. Germline V lookup: CDR1 LGHNA, CDR2 YNFKEQ. This CDR3 is built from 16 residues. CDR3 residues: CASSQDLARGFNEQFF. The CDR3 DNA reads as TGTGCCAGCAGCCAAGATCTAGCCCGGGGTTTTAATGAGCAGTTCTTC.

V usage is TRBV13 and J usage is TRBJ2-1; 10 bases are shared with TRBD2. The CDR3 runs 16 residues. V trimming: 3 bases; J trimming: 1 base; junction bases outside the gene matches: 3. From germline, CDR1 is PRHDT and CDR2 FYEKMQ (reference sequence). Here the CDR3 reads CASSFKAGGSYNEQFF. In DNA form, the CDR3 reads TGTGCCAGCAGCTTCAAAGCGGGAGGGTCCTACAATGAGCAGTTCTTC.

The chain has TRBV2 and TRBJ2-3, with 8 bases fitting TRBD2. Trimming took 8 bases from V and 2 from J; bases not matched to a gene: 12. Germline values: CDR1 SNHLY, CDR2 FYNNEI. The CDR3 is made up of 16 amino acids. CDR3 protein: CASDGVGRAYTDTQYF. As DNA, the CDR3 is TGTGCCAGCGATGGGGTCGGGAGGGCATACACAGATACGCAGTATTTT.

The V call is TRBV27, the J call TRBJ1-1; 7 bases match TRBD1. The CDR3 is made up of 15 amino acids. Trimming took 6 bases from V and 0 from J; bases not matched to a gene: 7. Germline loops: CDR1 MNHEY, CDR2 SMNVEV (reference sequence). CDR3 DNA sequence: TGTGCCAGCAGCCGCTTGACAGGGATGAACACTGAAGCTTTCTTT. As protein: CASSRLTGMNTEAFF.

V and J are TRBV9 and TRBJ2-3; 10 positions match TRBD2. V shed 3 bases and J 1 base; nucleotides not matched to a gene: 5. CDR1 is SGDLS and CDR2 is YYNGEE in the germline V gene. This CDR3 has 16 residues. Here the CDR3 reads CASSGSGLAGTDTQYF. The CDR3 DNA is TGTGCCAGCAGCGGATCCGGACTAGCGGGCACAGATACGCAGTATTTT.

The rearrangement joins TRBV18 to TRBJ1-2; 7 nucleotides agree with TRBD1. Germline loops: CDR1 KGHSH, CDR2 LQKENI. This CDR3 is 15 amino acids long. The junction had 6 bases not matched to a gene; V was cut back by 2 bases and J by 3 bases. CDR3 sequence reads: CASSPESGQHYGYTF. CDR3 nucleotide sequence: TGTGCCAGCTCACCAGAATCGGGACAGCACTATGGCTACACCTTC.

This chain uses TRBV5-6 with TRBJ2-1, with TRBD2 matching over 8 bases. Germline CDR1 SGHDT, CDR2 YYEEEE. The V segment lost 2 bases and the J segment 7 bases; nucleotides outside the gene matches: 11. The CDR3 runs to 16 residues. The CDR3 reads CASSLTFSGIGNEQFF. CDR3 in DNA: TGTGCCAGCAGCTTAACTTTTAGCGGGATCGGGAATGAGCAGTTCTTC. Combining the CDR3 with reference TRBV5-6 and TRBJ2-1 gives the whole variable domain DAGVTQSPTHLIKTRGQQVTLRCSPKSGHDTVSWYQQALGQGPQFIFQYYEEEERQRGNFPDRFSGHQFPNYSSELNVNALLLGDSALYLCASSLTFSGIGNEQFFGPGTRLTVL.

The V gene is TRBV9, the J gene TRBJ2-3; 10 bases match TRBD2. V lost 4 bases to trimming and J lost 0 bases; unmatched junction nucleotides: 5. CDR3 size: 16 residues. Germline V lookup: CDR1 SGDLS, CDR2 YYNGEE. CDR3 amino acids: CASSPGTSVSTDTQYF. CDR3 bases: TGTGCCAGCAGCCCTGGGACTAGCGTCAGCACAGATACGCAGTATTTT.

This chain joins TRBV5-4 and TRBJ1-5; D is unresolved. Trimming cost V 0 bases and J 7 bases, with 14 bases left between them. This CDR3 has 15 amino acids. The germline gives CDR1 SGHNT, CDR2 YYREEE (reference sequence). This chain's CDR3 is CASSLGGQYPQPQHF. In DNA form, the CDR3 reads TGTGCCAGCAGCTTGGGAGGGCAGTATCCGCAGCCCCAGCATTTT.

The chain recombines TRBV10-3 with TRBJ2-2; D remains ambiguous. Germline V CDR1 and CDR2: ENHRY, SYGVKD. The CDR3 is made up of 13 amino acids. The ends were cut back, 3 bases at V and 4 bases at J, with 6 bases in the middle. CDR3 nucleotides: TGTGCCATCAGTGACCCCCTCACCGGGGAGCTGTTTTTT. Translating gives CAISDPLTGELFF.

The gene calls are TRBV6-5 and TRBJ1-2, with 9 bases aligning to TRBD1. This CDR3 comprises 14 residues. The V gene's germline CDR1 is MNHEY and CDR2 SVGAGI. J gave up 0 bases and V 5 bases, and 1 base lay outside the gene matches. The CDR3 sequence is CASSRQGANYGYTF. The CDR3, as DNA: TGTGCCAGCAGTAGACAGGGGGCTAACTATGGCTACACCTTC.

This chain links TRBV27 with TRBJ2-3; 15 nucleotides align to TRBD2. CDR3 length: 14 residues. The germline V gene has CDR1 MNHEY and CDR2 SMNVEV (reference sequence). J gave up 7 bases and V 5 bases, and 1 base lay outside the gene matches. Here the CDR3 DNA reads TGTGCCAGCAGTGGACTAGCGGGGGGGTATACGCAGTATTTT. The encoded protein is CASSGLAGGYTQYF.

V is TRBV7-9 and J is TRBJ2-7, with 9 bases matching TRBD1. Germline-derived CDR1 and CDR2 are SEHNR and FQNEAQ (reference sequence). With V trimmed by 5 bases and J by 3 bases, 8 bases remained unmatched. This CDR3 spans 15 amino acids. This CDR3 reads CASSGRQGDIYEQYF. CDR3 coding DNA: TGTGCCAGCAGCGGGAGACAGGGGGACATCTACGAGCAGTACTTC.

The rearrangement uses TRBV7-8 and TRBJ2-2, with 9 nucleotides matching TRBD2. From germline, CDR1 is SGHVS and CDR2 FQNEAQ. V shed 10 bases, J shed 4 bases, and the junction held 13 bases outside the gene matches. The CDR3 runs 16 residues. CDR3 nucleotide sequence: TGTGCCACCCTTGAGGCGGGAGGGTCTACCACCGGGGAGCTGTTTTTT. Residues: CATLEAGGSTTGELFF. The full variable domain, in which reference TRBV7-8 and TRBJ2-2 provide the parts outside the CDR3, is GAGVSQSPRYKVAKRGQDVALRCDPISGHVSLFWYQQALGQGPEFLTYFQNEAQLDKSGLPSDRFFAERPEGSVSTLKIQRTQQEDSAVYLCATLEAGGSTTGELFFGEGSRLTVL.

This clone has just a few counts. The chain uses TRBV5-1 and TRBJ2-7; 8 bases are a match to TRBD1. Germline V CDR1 and CDR2: SGHRS, YFSETQ. The CDR3 is 14 amino acids. With V trimmed by 0 bases and J by 5 bases, 4 bases remained unmatched. The CDR3 protein is CASSLGQGIDEQYF. The CDR3 DNA is TGCGCCAGCAGCTTGGGACAGGGGATAGACGAGCAGTACTTC.

The chain is built from TRBV10-3 and TRBJ2-1, with 9 bases identical to TRBD2. CDR3 length: 14 residues. Germline CDR1 is ENHRY and CDR2 is SYGVKD. Unmatched junction bases numbered 5, after V lost 3 bases and J lost 8 bases. The CDR3 DNA reads as TGTGCCATCAGTGATGGGACTAGCCGCTATGAGCAGTTCTTC. It is translated as CAISDGTSRYEQFF.

The V gene is TRBV14, the J gene TRBJ2-1, with 8 positions matching TRBD2. The CDR3 consists of 13 residues. The germline V gene has CDR1 SGHDN and CDR2 FVKESK. Unmatched junction bases numbered 2, after V lost 7 bases and J lost 3 bases. The DNA for the CDR3 is TGTGCCAGCATGGCGGGGGGCTACAATGAGCAGTTCTTC. Translation: CASMAGGYNEQFF.

This sequence joins TRBV6-5 and TRBJ2-1; D is perhaps TRBD2 (7 bases). The germline CDR1 and CDR2 sequences are MNHEY and SVGAGI. Trimming left V 2 bases short and J 6 bases short, with 17 bases between. There are 16 residues in the CDR3. The CDR3 spells CASSYGGGHFPNEQFF. CDR3 DNA: TGTGCCAGCAGTTACGGGGGGGGGCACTTCCCCAATGAGCAGTTCTTC.

The rearrangement uses TRBV19 and TRBJ1-1; 7 bases are shared with TRBD1. The CDR3 has 14 amino acids. After removal of 1 base from V and 3 bases from J, the junction contained 2 bases not matched to a gene. Germline CDR1 is LNHDA and CDR2 is SQIVND (reference sequence). In DNA form, the CDR3 reads TGTGCCAGTAGTATAGGACAGGGAGACACTGAAGCTTTCTTT. It specifies CASSIGQGDTEAFF. The whole variable domain, remainder taken from reference TRBV19 and TRBJ1-1, is DGGITQSPKYLFRKEGQNVTLSCEQNLNHDAMYWYRQDPGQGLRLIYYSQIVNDFQKGDIAEGYSVSREKKESFPLTVTSAQKNPTAFYLCASSIGQGDTEAFFGQGTRLTVV.

This chain connects TRBV4-2 to TRBJ2-7; 9 bases fit TRBD2. With 5 bases clipped from V and 0 bases from J, the junction kept 5 bases outside the gene matches. Germline CDR1 LGHNA, CDR2 YNFKEQ. This CDR3 comprises 15 residues. CDR3 sequence: CASSKGGGDSYEQYF. DNA of the CDR3: TGTGCCAGCAGCAAGGGCGGGGGGGACTCCTACGAGCAGTACTTC.